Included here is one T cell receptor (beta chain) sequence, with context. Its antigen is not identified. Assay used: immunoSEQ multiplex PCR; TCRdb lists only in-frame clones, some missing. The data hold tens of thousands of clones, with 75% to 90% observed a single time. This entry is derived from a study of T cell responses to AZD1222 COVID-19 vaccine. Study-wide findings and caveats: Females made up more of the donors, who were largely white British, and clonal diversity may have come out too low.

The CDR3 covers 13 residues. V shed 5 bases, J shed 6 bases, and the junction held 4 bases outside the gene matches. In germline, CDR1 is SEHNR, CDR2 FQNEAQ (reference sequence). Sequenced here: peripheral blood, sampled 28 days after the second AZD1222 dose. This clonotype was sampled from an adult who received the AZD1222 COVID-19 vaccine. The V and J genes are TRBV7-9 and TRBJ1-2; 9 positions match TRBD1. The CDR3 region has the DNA TGTGCCAGCAGCACAACAGGGGGCGATGGCTACACCTTC. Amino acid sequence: CASSTTGGDGYTF.